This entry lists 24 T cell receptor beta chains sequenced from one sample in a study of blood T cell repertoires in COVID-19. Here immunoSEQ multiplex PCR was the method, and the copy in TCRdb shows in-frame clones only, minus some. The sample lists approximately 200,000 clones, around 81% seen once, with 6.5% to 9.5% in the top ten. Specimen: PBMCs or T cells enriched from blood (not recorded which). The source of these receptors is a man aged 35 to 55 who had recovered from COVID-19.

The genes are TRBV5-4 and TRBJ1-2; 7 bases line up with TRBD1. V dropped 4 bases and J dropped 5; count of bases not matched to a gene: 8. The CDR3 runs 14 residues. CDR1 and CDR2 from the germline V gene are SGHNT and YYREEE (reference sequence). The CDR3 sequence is CASSADRKVYGYTF. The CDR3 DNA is TGTGCCAGCAGCGCGGACAGGAAGGTGTATGGCTACACCTTC.

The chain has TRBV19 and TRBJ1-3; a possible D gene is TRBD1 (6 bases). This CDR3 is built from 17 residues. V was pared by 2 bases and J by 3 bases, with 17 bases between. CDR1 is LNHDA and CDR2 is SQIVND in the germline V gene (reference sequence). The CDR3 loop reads CASSINPGRTVGNTIYF. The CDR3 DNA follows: TGTGCCAGTAGTATAAATCCTGGTCGGACAGTTGGAAACACCATATATTTT.

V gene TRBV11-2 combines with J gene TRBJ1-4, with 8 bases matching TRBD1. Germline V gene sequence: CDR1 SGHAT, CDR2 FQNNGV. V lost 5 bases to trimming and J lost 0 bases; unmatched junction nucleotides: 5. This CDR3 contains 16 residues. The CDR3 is CASSTGQGSTNEKLFF. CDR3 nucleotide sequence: TGTGCCAGCAGCACCGGACAGGGATCAACTAATGAAAAACTGTTTTTT.

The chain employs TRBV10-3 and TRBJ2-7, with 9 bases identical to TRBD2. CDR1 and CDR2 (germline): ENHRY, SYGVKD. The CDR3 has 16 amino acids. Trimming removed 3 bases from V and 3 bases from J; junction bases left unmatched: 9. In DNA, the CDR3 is TGTGCCATCAGTGACCCCAGCGGGGGGTTCTTCTACGAGCAGTACTTC. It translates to CAISDPSGGFFYEQYF.

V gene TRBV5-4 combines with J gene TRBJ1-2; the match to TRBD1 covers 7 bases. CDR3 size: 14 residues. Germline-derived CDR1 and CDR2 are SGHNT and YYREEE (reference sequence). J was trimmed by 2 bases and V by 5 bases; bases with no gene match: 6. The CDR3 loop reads CASRSQGSNYGYTF. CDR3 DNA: TGTGCCAGCAGATCACAGGGGTCCAACTATGGCTACACCTTC.

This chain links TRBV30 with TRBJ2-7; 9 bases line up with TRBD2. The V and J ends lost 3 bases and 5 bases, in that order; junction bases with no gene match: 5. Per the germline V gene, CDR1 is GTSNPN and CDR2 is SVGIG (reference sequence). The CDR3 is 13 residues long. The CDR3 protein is CAWRGLAKNEQYF. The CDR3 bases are TGTGCCTGGAGAGGACTAGCGAAAAACGAGCAGTACTTC.

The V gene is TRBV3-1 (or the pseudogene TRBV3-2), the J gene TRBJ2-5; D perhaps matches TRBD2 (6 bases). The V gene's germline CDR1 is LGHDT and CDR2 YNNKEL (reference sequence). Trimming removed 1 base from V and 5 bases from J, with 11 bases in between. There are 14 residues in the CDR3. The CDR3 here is CASSQASSAETQYF. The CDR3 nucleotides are TGTGCCAGCAGCCAAGCCTCTAGCGCCGAGACCCAGTACTTC.

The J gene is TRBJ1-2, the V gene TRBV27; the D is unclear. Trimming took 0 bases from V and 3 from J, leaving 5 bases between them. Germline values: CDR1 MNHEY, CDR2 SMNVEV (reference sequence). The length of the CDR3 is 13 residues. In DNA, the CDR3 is TGTGCCAGCAGTTTATCACCGGACTATGGCTACACCTTC. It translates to CASSLSPDYGYTF.

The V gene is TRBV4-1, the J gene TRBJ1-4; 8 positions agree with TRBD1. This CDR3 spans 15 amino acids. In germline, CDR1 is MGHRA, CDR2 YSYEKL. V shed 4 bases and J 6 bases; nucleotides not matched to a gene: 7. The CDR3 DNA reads TGCGCCAGCAGCCGGGACGGGACAGGTTATGAAAAACTGTTTTTT. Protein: CASSRDGTGYEKLFF.

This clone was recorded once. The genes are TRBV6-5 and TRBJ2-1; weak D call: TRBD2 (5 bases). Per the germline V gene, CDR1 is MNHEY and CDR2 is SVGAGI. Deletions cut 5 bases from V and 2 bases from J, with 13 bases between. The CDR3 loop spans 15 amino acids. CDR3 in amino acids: CASSREGSAYNEQFF. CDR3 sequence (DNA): TGTGCCAGCAGTAGAGAGGGCAGCGCCTACAATGAGCAGTTCTTC.

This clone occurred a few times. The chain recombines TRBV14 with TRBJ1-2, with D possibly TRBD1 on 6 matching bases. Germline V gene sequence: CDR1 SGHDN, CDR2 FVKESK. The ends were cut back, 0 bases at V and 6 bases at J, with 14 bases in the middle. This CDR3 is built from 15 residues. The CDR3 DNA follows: TGTGCCAGCAGCCAAGACTTAGGGGGTCCCAATGGCTACACCTTC. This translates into CASSQDLGGPNGYTF.

The CDR3: CASSTGAGNQPQHF. The CDR3 DNA sequence: TGTGCCAGCAGTACCGGGGCGGGGAATCAGCCCCAGCATTTT. The chain is built from TRBV6-5 and TRBJ1-5, with a possible D match to TRBD1 (5 bases). Trimming took 5 bases from V and 4 from J, leaving 12 bases between them. Germline V gene sequence: CDR1 MNHEY, CDR2 SVGAGI. CDR3 length: 14 residues.

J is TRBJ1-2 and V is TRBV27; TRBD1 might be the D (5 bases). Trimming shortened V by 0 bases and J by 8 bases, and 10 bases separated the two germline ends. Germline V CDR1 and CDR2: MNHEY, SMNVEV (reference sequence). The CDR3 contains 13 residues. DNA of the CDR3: TGTGCCAGCAGTTTATCCGGGGGGTTCGGCTACACCTTC. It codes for CASSLSGGFGYTF.

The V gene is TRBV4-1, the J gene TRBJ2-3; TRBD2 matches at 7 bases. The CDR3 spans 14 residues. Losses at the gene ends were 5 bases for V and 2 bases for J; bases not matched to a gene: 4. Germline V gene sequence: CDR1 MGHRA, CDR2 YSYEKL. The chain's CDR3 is CASSYGGTTDTQYF. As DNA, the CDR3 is TGCGCCAGCAGCTACGGGGGGACCACAGATACGCAGTATTTT.

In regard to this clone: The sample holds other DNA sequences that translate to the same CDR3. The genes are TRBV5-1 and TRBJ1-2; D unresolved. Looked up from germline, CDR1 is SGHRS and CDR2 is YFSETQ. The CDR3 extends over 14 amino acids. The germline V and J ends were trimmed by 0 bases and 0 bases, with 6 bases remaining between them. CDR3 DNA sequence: TGCGCCAGCAGCTTGGACACAGCTAACTATGGCTACACCTTC. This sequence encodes CASSLDTANYGYTF. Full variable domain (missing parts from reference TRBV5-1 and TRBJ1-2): KAGVTQTPRYLIKTRGQQVTLSCSPISGHRSVSWYQQTPGQGLQFLFEYFSETQRNKGNFPGRFSGRQFSNSRSEMNVSTLELGDSALYLCASSLDTANYGYTFGSGTRLTVV.

CDR3 coding DNA: TGTGCCAGTAGTATAGATTGGATGGGGCAGCAGTTCTTC. Translation gives CASSIDWMGQQFF. This chain connects TRBV19 to TRBJ2-1, with D perhaps TRBD1 (5 bases). The germline gives CDR1 LNHDA, CDR2 SQIVND (reference sequence). Trimming pared 0 bases from V and 11 bases from J, leaving 11 bases between. The CDR3 spans 13 residues.

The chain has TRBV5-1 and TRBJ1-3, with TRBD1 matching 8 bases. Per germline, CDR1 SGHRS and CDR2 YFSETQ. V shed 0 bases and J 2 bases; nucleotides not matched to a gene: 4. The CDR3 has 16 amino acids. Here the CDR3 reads CASSLGGQVAGNTIYF. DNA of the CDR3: TGCGCCAGCAGCTTGGGGGGACAGGTCGCTGGAAACACCATATATTTT. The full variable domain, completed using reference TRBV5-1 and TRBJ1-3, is KAGVTQTPRYLIKTRGQQVTLSCSPISGHRSVSWYQQTPGQGLQFLFEYFSETQRNKGNFPGRFSGRQFSNSRSEMNVSTLELGDSALYLCASSLGGQVAGNTIYFGEGSWLTVV.

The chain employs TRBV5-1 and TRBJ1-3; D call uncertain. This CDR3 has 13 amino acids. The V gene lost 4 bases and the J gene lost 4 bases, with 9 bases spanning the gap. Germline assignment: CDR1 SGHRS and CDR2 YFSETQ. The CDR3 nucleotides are TGCGCCAGCAGCCCGACCGGGGGAAACACCATATATTTT. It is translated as CASSPTGGNTIYF. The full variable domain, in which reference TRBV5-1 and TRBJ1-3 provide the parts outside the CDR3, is KAGVTQTPRYLIKTRGQQVTLSCSPISGHRSVSWYQQTPGQGLQFLFEYFSETQRNKGNFPGRFSGRQFSNSRSEMNVSTLELGDSALYLCASSPTGGNTIYFGEGSWLTVV.

The CDR3 DNA is TGTGCCAGCAGCTTGGGGGGGACCGGGGAGCTGTTTTTT. Amino acid sequence: CASSLGGTGELFF. The V and J genes are TRBV7-8 and TRBJ2-2; 7 bases fit TRBD2. Trimming cost V 3 bases and J 5 bases; bases outside gene matches: 0. The CDR3 has 13 amino acids. Germline V gene data show CDR1 as SGHVS and CDR2 as FQNEAQ.

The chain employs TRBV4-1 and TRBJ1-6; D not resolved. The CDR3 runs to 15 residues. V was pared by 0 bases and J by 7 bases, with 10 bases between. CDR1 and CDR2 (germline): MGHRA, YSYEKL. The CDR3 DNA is TGCGCCAGCAGCCAAGAAAAGAACTTCAATTCACCCCTCCACTTT. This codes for CASSQEKNFNSPLHF.

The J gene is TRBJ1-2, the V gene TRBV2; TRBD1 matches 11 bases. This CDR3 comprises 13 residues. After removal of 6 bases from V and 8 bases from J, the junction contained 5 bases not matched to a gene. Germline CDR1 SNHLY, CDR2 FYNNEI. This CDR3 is CASRGTGGSGYTF. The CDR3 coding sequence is TGTGCCAGCAGGGGGACAGGGGGGTCAGGCTACACCTTC.

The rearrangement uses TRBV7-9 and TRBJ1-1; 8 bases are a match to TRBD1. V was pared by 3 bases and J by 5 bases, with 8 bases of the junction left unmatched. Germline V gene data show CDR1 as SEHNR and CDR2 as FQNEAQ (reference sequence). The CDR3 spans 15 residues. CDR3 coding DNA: TGTGCCAGCAGCTTGGTCCAGGGGGCTGAGACTGAAGCTTTCTTT. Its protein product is CASSLVQGAETEAFF.

The CDR3 spells CASSPGTSGVLETQYF. CDR3 nucleotide sequence: TGCGCCAGCAGCCCCGGGACTAGCGGGGTTTTGGAGACCCAGTACTTC. The rearrangement joins TRBV5-1 to TRBJ2-5; 13 positions agree with TRBD2. Germline-derived CDR1 and CDR2 are SGHRS and YFSETQ. The CDR3 consists of 16 residues. V lost 4 bases, J lost 5 bases, and 8 bases stayed unmatched.

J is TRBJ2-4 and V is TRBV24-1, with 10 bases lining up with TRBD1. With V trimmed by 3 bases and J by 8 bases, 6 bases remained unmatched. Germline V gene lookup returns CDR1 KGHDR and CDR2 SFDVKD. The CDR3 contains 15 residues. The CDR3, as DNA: TGTGCCACCAGTGATGGGGGACAGGGGCGGCACATTCAGTACTTC. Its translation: CATSDGGQGRHIQYF.